This T cell receptor (beta chain) was observed in a study of blood T cell repertoires in COVID-19 (TCRdb year 2020). Notes on the research overall: Samples covering the acute and convalescent phases of COVID-19 were provided by collaborators in the United States, Italy and Spain. The material from the prospective study consisted of cDNA or gDNA derived from T cells, B-cell-depleted T cells, or PBMCs. Deeply sampled blood TCRbeta repertoires from subjects exposed to, actively infected with, or recovered from COVID-19 were included in the dataset. A freely available public database, intended as a resource for researchers studying the immune response to SARS-CoV-2, is where the repertoires were released. Samples were obtained from the ongoing ImmuneRACE study (first 160 participants) and from about 1,300 subjects provided by 6 global collaborators. A de-identified subject ID, COVID-19 status, age in years and sex were almost always included in the sample metadata. Where HLA class I and class II types were available, the types were taken from metadata supplied by the sample provider, not from assay-based typing. What the research found in general, with its limitations: The amount of clinical and demographic metadata varied by source and participant and was provided uncurated.

Trimming costs V 0 bases and J 6 bases, and their ends lie 12 bases apart. The cysteine opens and the phenylalanine closes a CDR3 of 14 amino acids. Just CDR3 DNA is preserved here, 42 bases in frame from base 1. From the germline V gene, CDR1 is SQVTM and CDR2 is ANQGSEA. About this clone itself: Its antigen is unknown. Within one base of it there is no much larger clone, and no base qualities were kept.

TCRbeta CDR3 regions were amplified from genomic DNA by means of the immunoSEQ Assay, a bias-controlled multiplex PCR. On the authors' methods: The number of nucleated cells in each sample was estimated from the amplification of reference gene primers within the assay. Sequence reads were collapsed and filtered to measure the absolute abundance of every unique TCRbeta CDR3 rearrangement. For each sample, productive Simpson clonality was calculated by taking the square root of Simpson's diversity index across productive rearrangements. TCRdb carries this immuneACCESS record with in-frame sequences only. Its versions omit some clonotypes, under half of them owing to an unresolved V gene in the studies checked, with the rest unexplained. D and trimming were read from the DNA, whereas the V and J calls and clone size are those reported in that table. Present in this sample are 70,000 or so clones, around 90% of which were seen just once. About a tenth of the sample belongs to the ten largest clones.

Collaborating institutions collected whole blood in K2EDTA tubes following their own protocols. For TCRbeta analysis, collaborator samples were shipped as frozen whole blood, as isolated PBMCs, or as DNA extracted from either sample type. This TCR came from a woman aged 18-29 years with acute or convalescent COVID-19. The sample comprised peripheral blood. The chain links TRBV29-1 with TRBJ2-1, with TRBD2 perhaps the D gene, on 6 matching bases. The bases read TGCAGCGTTGAAGAACCCGCGGGGCCCAATGAGCAGTTCTTC. Its translation is CSVEEPAGPNEQFF.